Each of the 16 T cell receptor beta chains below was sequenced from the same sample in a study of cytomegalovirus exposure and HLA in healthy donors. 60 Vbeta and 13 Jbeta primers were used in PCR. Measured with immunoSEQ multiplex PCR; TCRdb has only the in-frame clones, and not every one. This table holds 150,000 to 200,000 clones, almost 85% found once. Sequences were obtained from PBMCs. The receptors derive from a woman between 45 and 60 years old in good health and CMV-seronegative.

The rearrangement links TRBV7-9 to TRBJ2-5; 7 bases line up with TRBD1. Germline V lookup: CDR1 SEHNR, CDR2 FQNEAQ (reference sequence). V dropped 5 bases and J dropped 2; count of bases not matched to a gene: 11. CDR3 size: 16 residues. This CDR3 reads CASSPKGGWGQETQYF. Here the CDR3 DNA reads TGTGCCAGCAGCCCTAAAGGGGGCTGGGGTCAAGAGACCCAGTACTTC.

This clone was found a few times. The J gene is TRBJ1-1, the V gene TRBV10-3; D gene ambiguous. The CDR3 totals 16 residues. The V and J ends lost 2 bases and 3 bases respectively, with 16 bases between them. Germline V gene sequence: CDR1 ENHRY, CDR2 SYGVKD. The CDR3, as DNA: TGTGCCATCAGTGAGATGTTTGGCCATTCCTACACTGAAGCTTTCTTT. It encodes CAISEMFGHSYTEAFF.

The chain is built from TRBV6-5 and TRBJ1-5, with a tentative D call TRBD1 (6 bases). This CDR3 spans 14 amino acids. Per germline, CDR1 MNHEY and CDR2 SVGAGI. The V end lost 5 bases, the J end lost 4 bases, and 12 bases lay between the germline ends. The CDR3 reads CASSLRGFNQPQHF. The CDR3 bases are TGTGCCAGCAGTCTCAGGGGTTTTAATCAGCCCCAGCATTTT.

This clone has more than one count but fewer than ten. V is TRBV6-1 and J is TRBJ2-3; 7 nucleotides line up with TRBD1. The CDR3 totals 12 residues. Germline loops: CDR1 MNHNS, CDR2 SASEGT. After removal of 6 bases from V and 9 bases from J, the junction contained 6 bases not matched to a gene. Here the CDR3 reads CASSVTGSTQYF. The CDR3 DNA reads TGTGCCAGCAGCGTGACAGGGAGCACGCAGTATTTT.

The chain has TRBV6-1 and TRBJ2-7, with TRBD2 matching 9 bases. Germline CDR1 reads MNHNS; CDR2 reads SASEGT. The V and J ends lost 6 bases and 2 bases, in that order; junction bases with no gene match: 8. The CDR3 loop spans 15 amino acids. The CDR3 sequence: CASRWLRGGPYEQYF. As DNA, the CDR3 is TGTGCCAGCAGATGGCTGCGGGGGGGCCCCTACGAGCAGTACTTC.

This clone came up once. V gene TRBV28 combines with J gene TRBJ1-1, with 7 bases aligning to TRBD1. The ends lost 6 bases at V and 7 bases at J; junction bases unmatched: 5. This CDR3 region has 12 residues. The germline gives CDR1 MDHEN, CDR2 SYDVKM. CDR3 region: CASRGGEGEAFF. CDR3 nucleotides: TGTGCCAGCAGAGGGGGCGAGGGTGAAGCTTTCTTT.

As DNA, the CDR3 is TGTGCCAGCAGTTTGACAGGGGAGGGCTATGGCTACACCTTC. Amino acids: CASSLTGEGYGYTF. The rearrangement uses TRBV28 and TRBJ1-2; 8 bases match TRBD1. This CDR3 contains 14 residues. The V and J ends lost 3 bases and 4 bases, in that order; junction bases with no gene match: 4. Germline V gives CDR1 MDHEN, CDR2 SYDVKM.

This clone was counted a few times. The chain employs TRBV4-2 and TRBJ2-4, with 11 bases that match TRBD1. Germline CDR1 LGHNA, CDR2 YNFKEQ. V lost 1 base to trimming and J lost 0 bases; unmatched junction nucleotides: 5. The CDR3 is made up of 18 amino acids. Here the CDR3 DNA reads TGTGCCAGCAGCCAAGGTGGACAGGGGGCCATAGCCAAAAACATTCAGTACTTC. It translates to CASSQGGQGAIAKNIQYF.

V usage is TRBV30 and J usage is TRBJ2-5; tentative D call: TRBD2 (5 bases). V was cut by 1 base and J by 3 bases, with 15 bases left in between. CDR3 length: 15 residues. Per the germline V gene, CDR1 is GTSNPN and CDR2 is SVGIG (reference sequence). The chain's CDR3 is CAWSARGTLKETQYF. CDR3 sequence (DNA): TGTGCCTGGAGTGCCCGGGGTACATTGAAAGAGACCCAGTACTTC.

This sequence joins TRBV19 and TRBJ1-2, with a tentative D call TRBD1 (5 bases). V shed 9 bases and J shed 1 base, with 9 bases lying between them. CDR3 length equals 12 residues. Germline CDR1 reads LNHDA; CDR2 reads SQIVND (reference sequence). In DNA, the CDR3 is TGTGCCAGCCTGGGGGGTAACTATGGCTACACCTTC. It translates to CASLGGNYGYTF. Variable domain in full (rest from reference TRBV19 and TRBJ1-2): DGGITQSPKYLFRKEGQNVTLSCEQNLNHDAMYWYRQDPGQGLRLIYYSQIVNDFQKGDIAEGYSVSREKKESFPLTVTSAQKNPTAFYLCASLGGNYGYTFGSGTRLTVV.

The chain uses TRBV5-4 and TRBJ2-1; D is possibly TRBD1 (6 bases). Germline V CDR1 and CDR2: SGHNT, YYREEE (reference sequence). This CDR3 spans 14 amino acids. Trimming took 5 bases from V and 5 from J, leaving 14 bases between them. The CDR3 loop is CASSATYRDNEQFF. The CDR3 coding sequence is TGTGCCAGCAGTGCGACCTACAGGGACAATGAGCAGTTCTTC.

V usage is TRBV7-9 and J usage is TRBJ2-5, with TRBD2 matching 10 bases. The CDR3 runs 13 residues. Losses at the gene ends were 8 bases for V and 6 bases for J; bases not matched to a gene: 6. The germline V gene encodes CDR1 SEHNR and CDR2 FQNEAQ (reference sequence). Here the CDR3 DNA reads TGTGCCAGCGTGGAGCGGGGGGGAAAGACCCAGTACTTC. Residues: CASVERGGKTQYF.

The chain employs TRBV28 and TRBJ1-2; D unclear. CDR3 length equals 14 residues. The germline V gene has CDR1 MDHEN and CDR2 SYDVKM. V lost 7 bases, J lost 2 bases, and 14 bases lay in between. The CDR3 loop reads CASKISGVNYGYTF. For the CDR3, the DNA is TGTGCCAGCAAAATATCCGGGGTAAACTATGGCTACACCTTC.

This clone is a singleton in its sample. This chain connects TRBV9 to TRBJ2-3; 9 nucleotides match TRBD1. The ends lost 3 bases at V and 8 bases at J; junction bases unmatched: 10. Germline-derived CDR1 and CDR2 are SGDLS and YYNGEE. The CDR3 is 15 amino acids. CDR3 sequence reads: CASSARDRVRGTQYF. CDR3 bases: TGTGCCAGCAGCGCCCGGGACAGGGTCAGGGGTACGCAGTATTTT.

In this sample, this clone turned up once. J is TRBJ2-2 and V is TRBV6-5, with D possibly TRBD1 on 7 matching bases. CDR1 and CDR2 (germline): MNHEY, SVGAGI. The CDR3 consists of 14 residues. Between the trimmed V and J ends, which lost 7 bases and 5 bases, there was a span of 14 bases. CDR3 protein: CASMSGGRTGELFF. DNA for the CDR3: TGTGCCAGCATGTCAGGGGGGCGAACCGGGGAGCTGTTTTTT.

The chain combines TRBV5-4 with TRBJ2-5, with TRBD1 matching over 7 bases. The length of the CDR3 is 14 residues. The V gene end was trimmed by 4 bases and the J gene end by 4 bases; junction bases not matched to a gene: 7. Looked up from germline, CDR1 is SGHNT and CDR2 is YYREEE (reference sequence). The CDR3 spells CASSTTGVRETQYF. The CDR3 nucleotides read TGTGCCAGCAGCACAACAGGGGTCCGAGAGACCCAGTACTTC. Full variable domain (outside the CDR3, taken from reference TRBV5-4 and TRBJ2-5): ETGVTQSPTHLIKTRGQQVTLRCSSQSGHNTVSWYQQALGQGPQFIFQYYREEENGRGNFPPRFSGLQFPNYSSELNVNALELDDSALYLCASSTTGVRETQYFGPGTRLLVL.